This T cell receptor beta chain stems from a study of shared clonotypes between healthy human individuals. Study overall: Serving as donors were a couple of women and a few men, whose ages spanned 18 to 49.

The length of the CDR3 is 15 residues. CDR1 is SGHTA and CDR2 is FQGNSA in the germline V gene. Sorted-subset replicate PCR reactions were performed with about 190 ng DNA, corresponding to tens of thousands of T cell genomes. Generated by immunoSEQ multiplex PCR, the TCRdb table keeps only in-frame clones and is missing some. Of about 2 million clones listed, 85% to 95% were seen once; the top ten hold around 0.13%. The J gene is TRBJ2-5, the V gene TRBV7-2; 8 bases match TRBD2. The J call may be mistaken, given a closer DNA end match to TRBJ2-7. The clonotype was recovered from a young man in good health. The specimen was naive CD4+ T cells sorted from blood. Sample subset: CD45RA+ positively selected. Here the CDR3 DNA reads TGTGCCAGCAGCTTGCAGAGCGGGAGCTACTACGAGCAGTACTTC. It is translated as CASSLQSGSYYEQYF.